This note documents a single T cell receptor (beta chain) sequence. Its cognate antigen has yet to be identified. The record has no base qualities; no much larger clone is one base away. The sample belongs to a study of cytomegalovirus exposure and HLA in healthy donors (TCRdb year 2017). Context from the whole study: In an earlier analysis of 587 of the donors, 276 Gb of sequence data and about 110 million unique TCR beta sequences from about 180 million T cells were reported. Roughly 300 gigabases of sequencing data and around 80 million unique TCR sequences made up an early release that covered several hundred HLA-typed donors. Of the roughly 430 genotyped donors, approximately 83% fell in the genetic ancestry cluster associated with self-reported Caucasian donors. The aim of the study was to test whether cataloging public T cell receptors could identify signatures of past pathogen exposure. The study used immunosequencing to profile the T cell repertoires of several hundred subjects and linked those repertoires to cytomegalovirus serostatus. A separate validation cohort of 100 to 150 different subjects was used in addition to the roughly 700-subject first cohort. The study combined high-throughput TCR immunosequencing, statistical association of individual TCRs with disease status, and machine learning to predict cytomegalovirus infection status. A later analysis re-examined previously published TCR beta repertoires from roughly 720 donors and added high-resolution HLA genotyping to investigate patterns of TCR occurrence. Rather than drawing on any new phenotypic data, the later analysis identified candidate immune exposures from TCR beta sequences and the way those sequences occurred across donors. In an earlier analysis of several hundred of the donors, high-throughput TCR beta sequencing was used to judge whether each TCR beta V gene segment behaved as functional or pseudogenic. Donor age, sex, ethnicity and CMV serostatus were compiled together with the repertoire data. A later genetic analysis took genome-wide SNP genotypes for 398 of the 666 donors and used that subset as a discovery cohort. Every repertoire in the discovery cohort had been generated on one and the same sequencing platform. Class I and class II HLA loci were covered by the typing at four-digit resolution. The number of donors typed differed by locus, with about 629-630 for A, B, C, DRB1 and DQB1, roughly 550 for DQA1, 600 to 610 for DPA1, and around 460 for DPB1. Because of strong linkage in the cohort, roughly five DR-DQ haplotypes were treated as single units for association and clustering. On average, around 240,000 unique TCR beta nucleotide sequences were sequenced per donor among 350 to 400 genotyped donors of the cohort, with around 19% of those sequences being non-productive. Broad study findings and their caveats: The study listed 150 to 200 TCR beta chains as associated with cytomegalovirus. Specific HLA alleles were associated with over 15,000 TCR beta sequences at a false discovery rate of 0.05 in a later analysis. A further reported finding was that TCR beta sequences accurately predicted the HLA-A and HLA-B alleles for most subjects in the first cohort. According to a later analysis, TCR association rates differed among HLA loci, with DRB1 alleles showing the most associated TCRs and HLA-C alleles showing the fewest. Sequencing depth was assumed to be roughly uniform across donors in the presence/absence analyses, though that assumption may not hold. Most TCR sequences were observed very rarely across donors, whereas some public TCRs were present in many individuals. In a later genetic analysis, fewer N-insertions in productive TCRs were reported among donors in an Asian-associated ancestry cluster than the 666-donor mean. This cohort had only TCR beta chains sequenced, and the lack of alpha or paired-chain data limited which features could be detected. A later analysis found that HLA-associated TCR beta chains were more clonally expanded and had lower generation probabilities than equally common non-associated chains. According to the authors, the approach could potentially be generalized to other disease states and immunological phenotypes. The classifier was reported to diagnose cytomegalovirus status with high specificity and sensitivity in both the original cohort and the validation cohort. According to a later analysis, parvovirus B19, influenza, CMV and Epstein-Barr virus appeared linked to several top co-occurrence clusters. The earlier analysis of 587 of the donors excluded roughly 17 rarely observed V segments, including chromosome 9 orphons, because counts were too low. An association between a missense DCLRE1C variant and V-gene and J-gene trimming of TCR beta chains was found in a later genetic analysis and replicated in an independent cohort. Correlated functional status among segregating V segments might be attributable to linkage disequilibrium, but an unknown experimental factor could not be ruled out. Some IMGT-functional V segments, including TRBV6-2 and TRBV6-3, could not be distinguished by the 87-base-pair reads and were therefore excluded. In an earlier analysis of 587 of the donors, most TCR beta V segments appeared in productive rearrangements about 90% or about 30% of the time, broadly matching IMGT annotations. A few of the identified cytomegalovirus-associated TCR beta chains were confirmed in vitro to be specific for cytomegalovirus antigens. HLA typing was unavailable for some donors at each locus, so association tests used only the typed subset. A group of highly shared sequence variants was considered likely to be a technical artifact of the sequencing pipeline. When HLA alleles, especially DR and DQ, strongly co-occurred, TCR associations were difficult to assign to individual alleles. Immune exposure information for the cohort was limited to CMV serostatus. According to a later analysis, most CMV-associated TCR beta chains appeared to be HLA-restricted, and the HLA associations seemed to be driven largely by CMV exposure.

Library preparation was by the immunoSEQ multiplex PCR assay. For the multiplex PCR, a mixture combining 60 forward primers for TCR Vbeta segments and 13 reverse primers for TCR Jbeta segments was used. Amplification of the CDR3 region of rearranged TCR beta genes was performed with a multiplex PCR assay on genomic DNA. The amplified TCR beta libraries were sequenced on the Illumina HiSeq System as 87-base-pair reads. The published analysis was carried out like this. In a later analysis, 80 million or so unique TCR beta chains were counted across the approximately 620 repertoires, and approximately 11 million of these chains were shared by at least two donors. Raw reads were error-corrected and collapsed into unique sequences with a nearest-neighbor algorithm that merged closely related sequences to remove PCR and sequencing errors. Alignment of CDR3 sequences to IMGT reference sequences was used to assign V, D and J gene segments. For a sequence to be retained, a match of at least six nucleotides was required to both a V gene segment and a J gene segment. Rearrangements were called productive when the CDR3 lacked stop codons and stayed in frame with V and J; all others were non-productive. CDR3 was defined by IMGT convention, running from the second conserved V-encoded cysteine to the conserved J-encoded phenylalanine. Sequences without an unambiguous match to a single V gene segment were excluded from the earlier analysis of 450 to 750 of the donors. In an earlier analysis of some 590 of the donors, V segments were called functional above 56.7% productive rearrangements and were called segregating when the between-donor standard deviation exceeded 5%. To diagnose cytomegalovirus status from the catalog of TCR beta chain sequences, a statistical classification framework was built. A later analysis assigned V and J genes by comparing TCR nucleotide sequences with IMGT/GENE-DB human TR gene sequences. The TCRdist pipeline was used in a later analysis to assign CDR3 sequences and most-parsimonious VDJ recombination scenarios. A later analysis defined each TCR beta chain by its CDR3 amino acid sequence plus V-gene family, and excluded reads lacking a unique V-gene family. In a later analysis, around 600 highly shared, low-generation-probability nucleotide sequences were removed to address suspected cross-contamination and a sequencing artifact. In a later analysis, a clonal expansion index for each public chain was calculated from normalized within-repertoire ranks of inferred template counts. Generation probabilities in a later analysis came from a VDJ recombination model fitted to out-of-frame rearrangements, and those results were checked against IGoR. A later analysis scored TCR-TCR, TCR-HLA and TCR-CMV co-occurrence with hypergeometric tests, applying a repertoire-size bias correction to TCR pairs. To estimate false discovery rates, a later analysis permuted the HLA or CMV assignments 20 times. In a later analysis, co-occurring TCRs were grouped using DBSCAN, with TCRdist sequence similarity added in when clustering inside HLA-allele-positive subsets. Repertoires with fewer than 30,000 or more than 120,000 public chains were left out of co-occurrence clustering, as were five repertoires with anomalous nucleotide sharing. TCRdb stores this immuneACCESS table with in-frame sequences only. Part of the clones is absent; in the studies checked, under half of the shortfall reflects unresolved V genes, and no reason is known for the rest. The V and J calls and clone size come from that table; D and trimming were worked out from the DNA. The table for this sample lists fewer than 250,000 clones; 65% to 75% of them were counted only once. 1.5% to 2% of the sample belongs to the ten largest clones.

In total, fewer than 750 healthy bone marrow donors made up the cohort. Cohort members were all nominally healthy when sampled, although unrecorded immune exposures were likely present. The donor tested CMV seronegative, placing the donor among the 350 to 400 seronegative members of the cohort. A peripheral blood sample was provided by each donor, and peripheral blood mononuclear cells were used for TCR beta sequencing. Genomic DNA was extracted from the blood cell samples with the Qiagen DNeasy Blood Extraction Kit. Counted from cysteine to phenylalanine, this CDR3 has 14 amino acids. Only the CDR3 region is kept as DNA, spanning 42 bases read in frame from base 1. V has 7 bases trimmed and J has 4 bases trimmed; junction bases matching no gene number 5. CDR1 MNHEY and CDR2 SMNVEV are derived from the germline V gene (reference sequence).

Sequenced material: PBMCs. The TCR originated in a woman in her 30s in good health and CMV-seronegative. The V gene is TRBV27 and the J gene is TRBJ1-5; 9 bases in between match TRBD1. The sequenced DNA: TGTGCCAGCACGACGACAGGGGGGAATCAGCCCCAGCATTTT. Protein translation: CASTTTGGNQPQHF.